These T cell receptor beta chains were read from a single sample in a study of Graves' ophthalmopathy and Graves' hyperthyroidism. TCRdb re-called the multiplex PCR reads with MiXCR, one entry per CDR3 protein. Here the sample spans around 1,000,000 distinct CDR3 sequences, 35% to 40% being singletons. The sequenced sample consisted of peripheral blood or thyroid tissue (not recorded which). Receptor source: an adult man with Graves' hyperthyroidism. Each CDR3 is given with its conserved first and last residue. A D gene is named only where the DNA matches it firmly. Only part of the rows carry a size: once, few, many, or a class if the clone is expanded.

D gene: -
J gene: TRBJ1-1
V gene: TRBV29-1
clone size: -
CDR3 DNA: TGCAGCGTTGTAAGGATTAACACTGAAGCTTTCTTT
CDR3 protein: CSVVRINTEAFF

D gene: -
J gene: TRBJ2-7
V gene: TRBV29-1
clone size: many
CDR3 DNA: TGCAGCGTTGAAGGACAGAGGTTTGGCGAGCAGTACTTC
CDR3 protein: CSVEGQRFGEQYF

D gene: TRBD1
J gene: TRBJ1-6
V gene: TRBV7-2
clone size: -
CDR3 DNA: TGTGCCAGCAGCTCACCACCGGACAGGTATTATTCACCCCTCCACTTT
CDR3 protein: CASSSPPDRYYSPLHF

D gene: -
J gene: TRBJ2-7
V gene: TRBV20-1
clone size: many
CDR3 DNA: TGCAGTGCTAGAGATCTAACGGCCTACGAGCAGTACTTC
CDR3 protein: CSARDLTAYEQYF

D gene: -
J gene: TRBJ1-6
V gene: TRBV20-1
clone size: many
CDR3 DNA: TGCAGTGCTCGAGCGGGGGGCGACTATAATTCACCCCTCCACTTT
CDR3 protein: CSARAGGDYNSPLHF

D gene: -
J gene: TRBJ2-7
V gene: TRBV20-1
clone size: -
CDR3 DNA: TGCAGTGCTAGTATTCCGGGTCGCCGGGACGAGCAGTACTTC
CDR3 protein: CSASIPGRRDEQYF

D gene: -
J gene: TRBJ1-1
V gene: TRBV7-2
clone size: few
CDR3 DNA: TGTGCCAGTACTACCCCCACAGCGGAGCGGGCTTTCTTT
CDR3 protein: CASTTPTAERAFF

D gene: TRBD1
J gene: TRBJ1-2
V gene: TRBV10-1
clone size: -
CDR3 DNA: TGCGCCAGCATCAGAAGACAGGGAGCCTATGGCTACACCTTC
CDR3 protein: CASIRRQGAYGYTF

D gene: -
J gene: TRBJ2-5
V gene: TRBV14
clone size: -
CDR3 DNA: TGTGCCAGCAGCCACCGTAGCGGCCAAGAGACCCAGTACTTC
CDR3 protein: CASSHRSGQETQYF

D gene: -
J gene: TRBJ1-5
V gene: TRBV7-8
clone size: many
CDR3 DNA: TGTGCCAGCAGGCAAATGGGGAATCAGCCCCAGCATTTT
CDR3 protein: CASRQMGNQPQHF

D gene: TRBD1
J gene: TRBJ2-3
V gene: TRBV20-1
clone size: few
CDR3 DNA: TGCAGTGTTCCGACAGGGAACACAGATACGCAGTATTTT
CDR3 protein: CSVPTGNTDTQYF

D gene: -
J gene: TRBJ1-2
V gene: TRBV12-3/TRBV12-4
clone size: many
CDR3 DNA: TGTGCCAGCAGTCCGGGACTCTCCTATGGCTACACCTTC
CDR3 protein: CASSPGLSYGYTF

D gene: -
J gene: TRBJ1-3
V gene: TRBV19
clone size: -
CDR3 DNA: TGTGCCAGTAGTAAATATACTACTGGAAACACCATATATTTT
CDR3 protein: CASSKYTTGNTIYF

D gene: -
J gene: TRBJ1-1
V gene: TRBV7-9
clone size: -
CDR3 DNA: TGTGCCAGCAGAGATTGGCGGACTGAAGCTTTCTTT
CDR3 protein: CASRDWRTEAFF

D gene: TRBD1
J gene: TRBJ1-2
V gene: TRBV9
clone size: -
CDR3 DNA: TGTGCCTGCAGCGTCGCGACGGGACAGTATGGCTACACCTTC
CDR3 protein: CACSVATGQYGYTF

D gene: TRBD1
J gene: TRBJ2-5
V gene: TRBV20-1
clone size: -
CDR3 DNA: TGCAGTGCTAAAGACAGGGGACTGGCCTGGTTTGAGACCCAGTACTTC
CDR3 protein: CSAKDRGLAWFETQYF

D gene: -
J gene: TRBJ1-5
V gene: TRBV4-3
clone size: -
CDR3 DNA: TGCGCCAGCAGCCAAGAACTGGACAACCGGGAGGGCCCCCAGCATTTT
CDR3 protein: CASSQELDNREGPQHF

D gene: TRBD1
J gene: TRBJ1-4
V gene: TRBV19
clone size: -
CDR3 DNA: TGTGCCAGTTCCCAGCGGGACAGCAATGAAAAACTGTTTTTT
CDR3 protein: CASSQRDSNEKLFF

D gene: -
J gene: TRBJ1-1
V gene: TRBV10-2
clone size: few
CDR3 DNA: TGCGCCAGCAGTACGTCAGGGAGAACTGAAGCTTTCTTT
CDR3 protein: CASSTSGRTEAFF

D gene: -
J gene: TRBJ2-2
V gene: TRBV15
clone size: many
CDR3 DNA: TGTGCCACCTCACTGTGGTACGGGGAGCTGTTTTTT
CDR3 protein: CATSLWYGELFF

D gene: -
J gene: TRBJ1-6
V gene: TRBV4-2
clone size: -
CDR3 DNA: TGTGCCAGCAGTTCCGCAGTGTCGGGGGCTAATTCACCCCTCCACTTT
CDR3 protein: CASSSAVSGANSPLHF

D gene: TRBD1
J gene: TRBJ2-7
V gene: TRBV29-1
clone size: -
CDR3 DNA: TGCAGCGTAGACAGGGTCCTCAATGAGCAGTACTTC
CDR3 protein: CSVDRVLNEQYF

D gene: TRBD1
J gene: TRBJ1-2
V gene: TRBV29-1
clone size: -
CDR3 DNA: TGCAGCGCCTCCGGGACAGGGGCATCGGAATACTATGGCTACACCTTC
CDR3 protein: CSASGTGASEYYGYTF

D gene: -
J gene: TRBJ2-7
V gene: TRBV20-1
clone size: many
CDR3 DNA: TGCAGCGCAAAGACAGGCCCGTACGAGCAGTACTTC
CDR3 protein: CSAKTGPYEQYF

D gene: -
J gene: TRBJ1-5
V gene: TRBV12-3/TRBV12-4
clone size: many
CDR3 DNA: TGTGCCAGCAGTTTTTTGGGCTCTCAGCCCCAGCATTTT
CDR3 protein: CASSFLGSQPQHF

D gene: -
J gene: TRBJ1-4
V gene: TRBV29-1
clone size: many
CDR3 DNA: TGCAGCGTCCTGTTAGGGGGAGTTTCGGGAGAAAAACTGTTTTTT
CDR3 protein: CSVLLGGVSGEKLFF

D gene: TRBD2
J gene: TRBJ2-2
V gene: TRBV5-1
clone size: -
CDR3 DNA: TGCGCCAGCACTGTGGCGGGAGGCGGGGAGCTGTTTTTT
CDR3 protein: CASTVAGGGELFF

D gene: TRBD1
J gene: TRBJ2-5
V gene: TRBV6-5
clone size: many
CDR3 DNA: TGTGCCAGCAGCCACACGAGGACAGGGGGCGATGAGACCCAGTACTTC
CDR3 protein: CASSHTRTGGDETQYF

D gene: -
J gene: TRBJ2-5
V gene: TRBV6-5
clone size: -
CDR3 DNA: TGTGCCAGCAGTTCGCCAGTTATAGAGACCCAGTACTTC
CDR3 protein: CASSSPVIETQYF

D gene: TRBD1
J gene: TRBJ1-6
V gene: TRBV10-3
clone size: -
CDR3 DNA: TGTGCCATCAGTGAGTCGGGTCCCGGGACAGTGAATTCACCCCTCCACTTT
CDR3 protein: CAISESGPGTVNSPLHF

D gene: TRBD2
J gene: TRBJ2-7
V gene: TRBV9
clone size: few
CDR3 DNA: TGTGCCAGCAGCGCGGGACTAGCGGGAGGGCACCACTCCTACGAGCAGTACTTC
CDR3 protein: CASSAGLAGGHHSYEQYF

D gene: -
J gene: TRBJ2-2
V gene: TRBV20-1
clone size: -
CDR3 DNA: TGCAGTGCTAAGGGGAACACCGTGGAGCTGTTTTTT
CDR3 protein: CSAKGNTVELFF

D gene: -
J gene: TRBJ2-7
V gene: TRBV29-1
clone size: many
CDR3 DNA: TGCAGCGTTGTGTCTGGACAATCCTACGAGCAGTACTTC
CDR3 protein: CSVVSGQSYEQYF